This TCR beta chain was sequenced in a study of cytomegalovirus exposure and HLA in healthy donors. Germline V CDR1 and CDR2: MGHRA, YSYEKL. The V gene lost 4 bases and the J gene lost 4 bases, with 19 bases spanning the gap. The CDR3 is made up of 16 amino acids. This clone has only a few counts. The PCR was carried out with 60 Vbeta primers and 13 Jbeta primers. Profiled with immunoSEQ multiplex PCR; TCRdb holds only in-frame clones, not every one. This table has about 100,000 clones, just under 75% appearing once. The chain uses TRBV4-1 and TRBJ1-2; D is unclear. The specimen sequenced was PBMCs. The clonotype originates from a man over 45 in good health and CMV-seropositive. DNA of the CDR3: TGCGCCAGCAGCCTTCAAAAGGGCGGGTTAGGCTATGGCTACACCTTC. It encodes CASSLQKGGLGYGYTF.